This entry lists 24 T cell receptor beta chains sequenced from one sample in a study of blood T cell repertoires in COVID-19. TCRdb keeps only in-frame clones here, not all; method: immunoSEQ multiplex PCR. The sample yields approximately 220,000 clones, roughly 80% seen once. Sequencing input: peripheral blood. These receptor sequences come from a woman in her sixties or seventies with acute or convalescent COVID-19.

The chain uses TRBV10-3 and TRBJ1-6; TRBD1 agrees at 9 bases. Looked up from germline, CDR1 is ENHRY and CDR2 is SYGVKD. Trimming at V came to 5 bases and at J to 7 bases, leaving 3 bases not matched to a gene. The CDR3 is 14 residues long. Written as DNA, the CDR3 is TGTGCCATCAGTAGGGACAGGGACAATTCACCCCTCCACTTT. Protein sequence: CAISRDRDNSPLHF.

CDR3 sequence (DNA): TGTGCCAGTAGTATAGCGGTTCCCCGCCAAAGCCCCCTCCACTTT. Its protein product is CASSIAVPRQSPLHF. The V and J genes are TRBV19 and TRBJ1-6; no clear D. V gave up 1 base and J gave up 13 bases, with 17 bases separating them. Germline assignment: CDR1 LNHDA and CDR2 SQIVND (reference sequence). The CDR3 is made up of 15 amino acids.

This clone has more than one count but fewer than ten. Other DNA sequences in this specimen translate into the identical CDR3. The rearrangement uses TRBV7-2 and TRBJ2-1; TRBD2 matches 10 bases. V gave up 3 bases and J gave up 4 bases; unmatched junction bases: 3. CDR3 length equals 15 residues. The germline CDR1 and CDR2 sequences are SGHTA and FQGNSA. The CDR3 nucleotides are TGTGCCAGCAGCTTCCGGACTAGCGGATACAATGAGCAGTTCTTC. This gives the protein CASSFRTSGYNEQFF.

The chain is built from TRBV5-1 and TRBJ2-3, with 7 bases aligning to TRBD2. J lost 4 bases, V lost 0 bases, and 5 bases had no gene match. Germline CDR1 and CDR2: SGHRS and YFSETQ. The CDR3 sequence is 15 residues long. CDR3 in amino acids: CASSLGLAVADTQYF. The CDR3 region has the DNA TGCGCCAGCAGCTTGGGACTAGCAGTGGCAGATACGCAGTATTTT.

The rearrangement links TRBV15 to TRBJ1-2, with a possible D match to TRBD1 (6 bases). This CDR3 has 15 amino acids. Deletions cut 6 bases from V and 8 bases from J, with 22 bases between. CDR1 and CDR2 (germline): LNHNV, YYDKDF (reference sequence). The CDR3 region is CATSLHLRDILGYTF. The CDR3 DNA follows: TGTGCCACCAGTCTTCACTTAAGGGACATTCTAGGCTACACCTTC.

V and J are TRBV11-2 and TRBJ1-2; no firm D call. CDR3 length equals 15 residues. Trimming cost V 0 bases and J 0 bases, with 8 bases left between them. In germline, CDR1 is SGHAT, CDR2 FQNNGV. The CDR3 spells CASSLDPSANYGYTF. The CDR3 nucleotides read TGTGCCAGCAGCTTAGATCCATCAGCTAACTATGGCTACACCTTC.

The J gene is TRBJ2-6, the V gene TRBV29-1, with TRBD2 as a possible D gene (6 bases). Trimming removed 6 bases at V and 2 bases at J, with 11 bases between. Germline CDR1 SQVTM, CDR2 ANQGSEA. CDR3 length: 14 residues. The CDR3 spells CSVPAGTGANVLTF. The DNA for the CDR3 is TGCAGCGTCCCGGCGGGGACTGGGGCCAACGTCCTGACTTTC.

This clone showed up just once. The rearrangement joins TRBV27 to TRBJ2-7; D possibly corresponds to TRBD2 (7 bases). CDR3 size: 13 residues. V shed 8 bases and J shed 2 bases, with 13 bases lying between them. CDR1 and CDR2 (germline): MNHEY, SMNVEV (reference sequence). In DNA form, the CDR3 reads TGTGCCAGCCCTACCGGGGGGCCCTACGAGCAGTACTTC. Residues: CASPTGGPYEQYF.

The chain combines TRBV9 with TRBJ1-1; D remains unclear. The CDR3 has 14 amino acids. Germline CDR1 and CDR2: SGDLS and YYNGEE. Between the trimmed V and J ends, which lost 0 bases and 13 bases, there was a span of 19 bases. In DNA, the CDR3 is TGTGCCAGCAGCGTAGCTATAGGCGGGATCGACGTTTTCTTT. Its translation: CASSVAIGGIDVFF.

The V gene is TRBV30, the J gene TRBJ1-6, with D maybe TRBD1 (6 bases). CDR1 is GTSNPN, CDR2 SVGIG, per germline (reference sequence). The CDR3 totals 12 residues. Trimming pared 4 bases from V and 10 bases from J, leaving 11 bases between. CDR3 loop: CAWKQGGSPLHF. DNA of the CDR3: TGTGCCTGGAAACAGGGTGGGTCACCCCTCCACTTT.

This CDR3 is CASRPGLAGGQLETQYF. DNA for the CDR3: TGTGCCAGCAGACCCGGACTAGCGGGGGGGCAGTTGGAGACCCAGTACTTC. This rearrangement joins TRBV7-9 to TRBJ2-5, with 15 bases fitting TRBD2. This CDR3 spans 17 amino acids. Losses at the gene ends were 6 bases for V and 5 bases for J; bases not matched to a gene: 10. From germline, CDR1 is SEHNR and CDR2 FQNEAQ (reference sequence).

The chain employs TRBV7-3 and TRBJ2-5; 8 bases match TRBD2. CDR3 length: 15 residues. V shed 4 bases, J shed 4 bases, and the junction held 8 bases outside the gene matches. Germline CDR1 is SGHTA and CDR2 is FQGTGA. This CDR3 reads CASSSSGGLGETQYF. CDR3 nucleotide sequence: TGTGCCAGCAGCTCGTCGGGGGGGCTAGGAGAGACCCAGTACTTC.

The gene calls are TRBV15 and TRBJ1-2; no definite D call. The length of the CDR3 is 15 residues. V shed 2 bases and J shed 3 bases, with 13 bases lying between them. The germline V gene has CDR1 LNHNV and CDR2 YYDKDF (reference sequence). This chain's CDR3 is CATSRTIGGDYGYTF. The CDR3 DNA follows: TGTGCCACCAGCAGAACTATAGGCGGGGACTATGGCTACACCTTC.

V usage is TRBV13 and J usage is TRBJ1-2; D gene uncertain. Germline V gene lookup returns CDR1 PRHDT and CDR2 FYEKMQ (reference sequence). This CDR3 spans 15 amino acids. V lost 6 bases and J 0 bases, leaving 14 bases between the germline ends. This CDR3 reads CASSQVSQSNYGYTF. The CDR3 DNA reads as TGTGCCAGCAGTCAGGTGAGCCAGTCTAACTATGGCTACACCTTC.

The chain recombines TRBV5-1 with TRBJ2-7, with 13 bases lining up with TRBD2. The germline V gene encodes CDR1 SGHRS and CDR2 YFSETQ. V trimming: 4 bases; J trimming: 1 base; junction bases outside the gene matches: 8. CDR3 length equals 17 residues. CDR3 in amino acids: CASSPRLAGGPSYEQYF. CDR3 coding DNA: TGCGCCAGCAGCCCCCGACTAGCGGGGGGACCTTCCTACGAGCAGTACTTC.

V and J are TRBV28 and TRBJ1-6, with 8 bases lining up with TRBD1. The CDR3 is made up of 15 amino acids. V lost 3 bases and J lost 10; bases outside the gene matches: 8. The germline CDR1 and CDR2 sequences are MDHEN and SYDVKM. CDR3: CASSFVGTGESPLHF. In DNA, the CDR3 is TGTGCCAGCAGTTTTGTAGGGACAGGAGAATCACCCCTCCACTTT.

The chain recombines TRBV6-5 with TRBJ2-7; TRBD2 is a possible D gene (6 bases). CDR3 length: 13 residues. Germline-derived CDR1 and CDR2 are MNHEY and SVGAGI. V lost 6 bases, J lost 4 bases, and 13 bases lay in between. The CDR3 nucleotides read TGTGCCAGCAGCGGCCGACTAGTGTACGAGCAGTACTTC. Residues: CASSGRLVYEQYF.

The V and J genes are TRBV7-9 and TRBJ1-6; D is undetermined. Between the trimmed V and J ends, which lost 5 bases and 9 bases, there was a span of 20 bases. Germline loops: CDR1 SEHNR, CDR2 FQNEAQ (reference sequence). The CDR3 is 16 residues long. The CDR3 spells CASSHGSGSRSSPLHF. CDR3 nucleotides: TGTGCCAGCAGCCACGGATCGGGGAGTAGGAGTTCACCCCTCCACTTT. The variable domain in full, with the rest retrieved from reference TRBV7-9 and TRBJ1-6, is DTGVSQNPRHKITKRGQNVTFRCDPISEHNRLYWYRQTLGQGPEFLTYFQNEAQLEKSRLLSDRFSAERPKGSFSTLEIQRTEQGDSAMYLCASSHGSGSRSSPLHFGNGTRLTVT.

V and J are TRBV2 and TRBJ1-2; 7 nucleotides line up with TRBD1. Germline V gene sequence: CDR1 SNHLY, CDR2 FYNNEI. CDR3 length: 12 residues. J lost 9 bases, V lost 4 bases, and 5 bases had no gene match. CDR3 amino acids: CASSVVQGRYTF. The CDR3 coding sequence is TGTGCCAGCAGTGTGGTACAGGGGCGCTACACCTTC.

The chain has TRBV5-1 and TRBJ2-1; 7 nucleotides match TRBD1. Trimming removed 0 bases from V and 2 bases from J; junction bases left unmatched: 5. Germline-derived CDR1 and CDR2 are SGHRS and YFSETQ. The CDR3 covers 16 residues. The chain's CDR3 is CASSLGRQGPYNEQFF. DNA for the CDR3: TGCGCCAGCAGCTTGGGGAGACAGGGCCCCTACAATGAGCAGTTCTTC. Full variable domain (missing parts from reference TRBV5-1 and TRBJ2-1): KAGVTQTPRYLIKTRGQQVTLSCSPISGHRSVSWYQQTPGQGLQFLFEYFSETQRNKGNFPGRFSGRQFSNSRSEMNVSTLELGDSALYLCASSLGRQGPYNEQFFGPGTRLTVL.

J is TRBJ2-6 and V is TRBV4-1, with D perhaps TRBD1 (6 bases). Germline V gene data show CDR1 as MGHRA and CDR2 as YSYEKL. This CDR3 contains 19 residues. V was pared by 0 bases and J by 1 base, with 16 bases between. The CDR3 DNA follows: TGCGCCAGCAGCCAAGATCAGGGGACATCCACTTCTGGGGCCAACGTCCTGACTTTC. This gives the protein CASSQDQGTSTSGANVLTF.

V and J are TRBV19 and TRBJ1-4; weak D call: TRBD1 (5 bases). CDR3 length equals 18 residues. V was shortened by 1 base and J by 1 base, with 16 bases between the two germline ends. CDR1 and CDR2 from the germline V gene are LNHDA and SQIVND (reference sequence). The CDR3 spells CASSIGGLSDVTNEKLFF. CDR3 coding DNA: TGTGCCAGTAGTATAGGGGGACTAAGCGACGTAACTAATGAAAAACTGTTTTTT.

This chain connects TRBV4-1 to TRBJ2-1; possible D gene TRBD2, 5 bases. CDR1 and CDR2 (germline): MGHRA, YSYEKL. This CDR3 has 16 amino acids. Deletions cut 4 bases from V and 5 bases from J, with 18 bases between. Written as DNA, the CDR3 is TGCGCCAGCAGCCTCTCTAGAGGAGGCGGTCACAATGAGCAGTTCTTC. Translating it yields CASSLSRGGGHNEQFF.

The genes are TRBV7-9 and TRBJ1-2; 9 positions agree with TRBD1. The CDR3 is 19 residues long. Germline loops: CDR1 SEHNR, CDR2 FQNEAQ (reference sequence). The junction had 16 bases not matched to a gene; V was cut back by 2 bases and J by 3 bases. CDR3 protein: CASSLFGGQGRPPYYGYTF. The CDR3, as DNA: TGTGCCAGCAGCTTATTTGGCGGACAGGGGAGACCACCGTACTATGGCTACACCTTC.